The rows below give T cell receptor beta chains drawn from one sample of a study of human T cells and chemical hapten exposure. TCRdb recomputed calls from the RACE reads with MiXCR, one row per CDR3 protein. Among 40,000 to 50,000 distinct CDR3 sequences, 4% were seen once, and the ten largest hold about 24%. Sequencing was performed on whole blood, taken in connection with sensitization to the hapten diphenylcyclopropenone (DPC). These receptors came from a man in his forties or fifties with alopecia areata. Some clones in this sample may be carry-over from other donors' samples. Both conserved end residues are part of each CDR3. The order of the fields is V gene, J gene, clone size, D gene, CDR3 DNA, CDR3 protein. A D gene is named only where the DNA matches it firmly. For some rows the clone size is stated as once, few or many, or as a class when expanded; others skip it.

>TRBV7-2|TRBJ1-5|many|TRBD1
TGTGCCAGCAGCTTATGGGTGGACAGGGGTTATCAGCCCCAGCATTTT
CASSLWVDRGYQPQHF
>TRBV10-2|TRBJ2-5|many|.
TGCGCCAGCAGTGAGTCGAGGGGAGGCCAGTACTTC
CASSESRGGQYF
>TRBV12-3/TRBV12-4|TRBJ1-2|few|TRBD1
TGTGCCAGCACCCGGACAGGGGCAGGGTATGGCTACACCTTC
CASTRTGAGYGYTF
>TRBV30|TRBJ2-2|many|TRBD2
TGTGCCGGAACTAGCGGGTTCACCGGGGAGCTGTTTTTT
CAGTSGFTGELFF
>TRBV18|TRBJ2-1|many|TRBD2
TGTGCCAGCTCACCCCGGAGCGGGAGCTCCTACAATGAGCAGTTCTTC
CASSPRSGSSYNEQFF
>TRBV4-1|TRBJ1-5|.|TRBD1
TGCGCCAGCAGCCAACCTGGACAGGGGGGCAATCAGCCCCAGCATTTT
CASSQPGQGGNQPQHF
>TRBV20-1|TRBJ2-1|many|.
TGCAGTGCTCCTAGAGCTGTAAGCCATGAGCAGTTCTTC
CSAPRAVSHEQFF
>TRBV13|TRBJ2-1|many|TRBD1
TGTGCCAGCAGCTCCCGGACAGGGGGCTTGAATGAGCAGTTCTTC
CASSSRTGGLNEQFF
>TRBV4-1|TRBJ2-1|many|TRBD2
TGCGCCAGCAGCCAAGTAGGACTAGCGGACAATGAGCAGTTCTTC
CASSQVGLADNEQFF
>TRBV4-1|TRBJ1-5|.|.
TGCGCCAGCAGCCAAGGGAACGCCAATAGCAATCAGCCCCAGCATTTT
CASSQGNANSNQPQHF
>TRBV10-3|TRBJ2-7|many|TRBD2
TGTGCCATCAGTTTAACTAGCGACTATTCTCCGGGAAACGAGCAGTACTTC
CAISLTSDYSPGNEQYF
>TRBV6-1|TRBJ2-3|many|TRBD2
TGTGCCAGCAGTGGACTAGCGGGAGCCCCAGATACGCAGTATTTT
CASSGLAGAPDTQYF
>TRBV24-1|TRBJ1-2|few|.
TGTGCCACCAGTGATCGGGACACTAACTATGGCTACACCTTC
CATSDRDTNYGYTF
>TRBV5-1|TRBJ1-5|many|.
TGCGCCAGCAGCCCCGATGGAGGGAATCAGCCCCAGCATTTT
CASSPDGGNQPQHF
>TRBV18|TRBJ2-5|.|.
TGTGCCAGCTCACCCCAGGAAAGAGAGACCCAGTACTTC
CASSPQERETQYF
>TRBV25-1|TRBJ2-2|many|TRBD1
TGTGCCAGCACCAAGGGGGCCGCCGGGGAGCTGTTTTTT
CASTKGAAGELFF
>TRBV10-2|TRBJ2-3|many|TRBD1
TGCGCCAGCAGTGTCGGGACAGGGAGTAGGGATACGCAGTATTTT
CASSVGTGSRDTQYF
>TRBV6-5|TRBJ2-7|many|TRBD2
TGTGCCAGCAGTCTGCAAGCGGGAGGGCCCTCCTACGAGCAGTACTTC
CASSLQAGGPSYEQYF
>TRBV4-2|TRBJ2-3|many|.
TGTGCCAGCAGCGTCAGGGGTGGCACAGATACGCAGTATTTT
CASSVRGGTDTQYF
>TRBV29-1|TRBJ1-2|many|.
TGCAGCGTTGGTGGGGGGAGGAGCGGCTACACCTTC
CSVGGGRSGYTF
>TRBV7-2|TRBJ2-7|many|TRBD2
TGTGCCAGCAGCTTAGGACTAGCGGGAGGGCAGTACTTC
CASSLGLAGGQYF
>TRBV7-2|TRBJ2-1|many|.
TGTGCCAGCAGCTTATCGGGGATGAACAATGAGCAGTTCTTC
CASSLSGMNNEQFF
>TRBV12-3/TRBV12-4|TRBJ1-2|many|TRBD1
TGTGCCAGCAGTACCTACAGGGGAGGCTACACCTTC
CASSTYRGGYTF
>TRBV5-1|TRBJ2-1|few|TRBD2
TGCGCCAGCAGCTGGGATAGCGGGAGCTCCTACAATGAGCAGTTCTTC
CASSWDSGSSYNEQFF
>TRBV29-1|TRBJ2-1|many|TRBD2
TGCAGCGTTGTATGGCTAGCGGGAGGGTTAAATGAGCAGTTCTTC
CSVVWLAGGLNEQFF
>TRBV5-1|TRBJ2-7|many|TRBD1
TGCGCCAGCAGCTCCGGACAGGGGATGTACGAGCAGTACTTC
CASSSGQGMYEQYF
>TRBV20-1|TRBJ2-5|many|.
TGCAGTGCTAGAGAGGGACTCCAACCTCGAGAGACCCAGTACTTC
CSAREGLQPRETQYF
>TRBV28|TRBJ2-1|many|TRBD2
TGTGCCAGCAGGAAAAGACTAGCGGGAGATAACAATGAGCAGTTCTTC
CASRKRLAGDNNEQFF
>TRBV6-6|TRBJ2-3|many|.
TGTGCCAGCAGTTGGGCTAATGCCCCAGATACGCAGTATTTT
CASSWANAPDTQYF
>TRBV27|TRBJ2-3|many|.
TGTGCCAGCAGTTTAAGGTGGGGGGAGAACACAGATACGCAGTATTTT
CASSLRWGENTDTQYF
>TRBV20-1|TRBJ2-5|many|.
TGCAGTGCTAGTGAGGCCCAAGAGACCCAGTACTTC
CSASEAQETQYF
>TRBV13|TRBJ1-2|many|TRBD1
TGTGCCAGCAGCGCCGGGACAGGGGTCCCGATCTATGGCTACACCTTC
CASSAGTGVPIYGYTF
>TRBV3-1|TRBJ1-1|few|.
TGTGCCAGCAGCCAAGTCAGTACGGGCACTGAAGCTTTCTTT
CASSQVSTGTEAFF
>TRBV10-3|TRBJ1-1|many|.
TGTGCCATCAGTGAGTCGGGTACCGGTTCGGGTGAAGCTTTCTTT
CAISESGTGSGEAFF
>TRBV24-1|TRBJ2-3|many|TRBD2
TGTGCCACCAGTGATTTTGGTAGCGGGAGAGCAGATACGCAGTATTTT
CATSDFGSGRADTQYF
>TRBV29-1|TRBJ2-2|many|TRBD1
TGCAGCGTTGAGGGGACAGTAAACACCGGGGAGCTGTTTTTT
CSVEGTVNTGELFF
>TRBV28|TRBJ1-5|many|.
TGTGCCAGCGGAAGGGCTGCCGGATCCCAGCATTTT
CASGRAAGSQHF
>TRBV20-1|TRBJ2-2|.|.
TGCAGTGCCCTGGACCCGAACACCGGGGAGCTGTTTTTT
CSALDPNTGELFF
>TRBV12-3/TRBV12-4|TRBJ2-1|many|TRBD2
TGTGCCAGCAGTCCGGGACTAGCGGGCGTGGGTGAGCAGTTCTTC
CASSPGLAGVGEQFF
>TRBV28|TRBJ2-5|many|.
TGTGCCAGCAGTTTAATTGGCAGCCAAGAGACCCAGTACTTC
CASSLIGSQETQYF